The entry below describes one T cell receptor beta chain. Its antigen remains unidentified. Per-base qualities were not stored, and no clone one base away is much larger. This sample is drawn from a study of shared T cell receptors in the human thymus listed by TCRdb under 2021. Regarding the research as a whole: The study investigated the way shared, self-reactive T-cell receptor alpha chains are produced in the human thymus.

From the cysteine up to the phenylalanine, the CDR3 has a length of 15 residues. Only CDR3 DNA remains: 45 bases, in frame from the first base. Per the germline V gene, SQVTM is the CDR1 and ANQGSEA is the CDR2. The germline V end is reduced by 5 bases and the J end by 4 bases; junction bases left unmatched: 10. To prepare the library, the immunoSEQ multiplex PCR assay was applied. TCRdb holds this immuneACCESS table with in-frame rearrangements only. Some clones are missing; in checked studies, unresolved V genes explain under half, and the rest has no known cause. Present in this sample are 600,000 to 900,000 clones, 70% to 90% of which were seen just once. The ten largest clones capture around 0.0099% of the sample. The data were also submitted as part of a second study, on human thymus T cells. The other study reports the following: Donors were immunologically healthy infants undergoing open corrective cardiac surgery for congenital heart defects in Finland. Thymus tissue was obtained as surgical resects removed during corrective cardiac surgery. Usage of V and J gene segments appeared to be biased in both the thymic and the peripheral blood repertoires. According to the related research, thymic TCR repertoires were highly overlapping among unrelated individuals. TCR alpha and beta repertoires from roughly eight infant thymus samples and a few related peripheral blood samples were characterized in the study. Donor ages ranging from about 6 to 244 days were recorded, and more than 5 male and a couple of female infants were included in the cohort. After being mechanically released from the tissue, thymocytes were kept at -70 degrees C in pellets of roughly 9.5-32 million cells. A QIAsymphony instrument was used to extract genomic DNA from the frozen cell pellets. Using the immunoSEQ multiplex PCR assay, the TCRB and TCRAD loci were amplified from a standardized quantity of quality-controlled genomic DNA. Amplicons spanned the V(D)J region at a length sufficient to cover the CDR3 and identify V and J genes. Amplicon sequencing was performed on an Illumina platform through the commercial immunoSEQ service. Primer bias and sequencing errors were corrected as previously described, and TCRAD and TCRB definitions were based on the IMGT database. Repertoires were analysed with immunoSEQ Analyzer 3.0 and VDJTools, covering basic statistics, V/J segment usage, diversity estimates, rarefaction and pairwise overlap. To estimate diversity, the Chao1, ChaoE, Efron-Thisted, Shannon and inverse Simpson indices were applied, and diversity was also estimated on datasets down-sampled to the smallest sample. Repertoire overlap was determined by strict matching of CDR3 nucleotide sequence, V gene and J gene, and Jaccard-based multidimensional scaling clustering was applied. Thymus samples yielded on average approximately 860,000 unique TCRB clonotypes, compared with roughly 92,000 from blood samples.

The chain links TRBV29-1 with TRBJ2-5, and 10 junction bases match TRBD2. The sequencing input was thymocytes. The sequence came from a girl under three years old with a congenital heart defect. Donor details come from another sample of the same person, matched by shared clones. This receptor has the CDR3 CSVQNGTSAIETQYF. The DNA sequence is TGCAGCGTTCAAAACGGGACTAGCGCAATAGAGACCCAGTACTTC. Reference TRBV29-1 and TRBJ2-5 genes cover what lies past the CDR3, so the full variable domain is SAVISQKPSRDICQRGTSLTIQCQVDSQVTMMFWYRQQPGQSLTLIATANQGSEATYESGFVIDKFPISRPNLTFSTLTVSNMSPEDSSIYLCSVQNGTSAIETQYFGPGTRLLVL.